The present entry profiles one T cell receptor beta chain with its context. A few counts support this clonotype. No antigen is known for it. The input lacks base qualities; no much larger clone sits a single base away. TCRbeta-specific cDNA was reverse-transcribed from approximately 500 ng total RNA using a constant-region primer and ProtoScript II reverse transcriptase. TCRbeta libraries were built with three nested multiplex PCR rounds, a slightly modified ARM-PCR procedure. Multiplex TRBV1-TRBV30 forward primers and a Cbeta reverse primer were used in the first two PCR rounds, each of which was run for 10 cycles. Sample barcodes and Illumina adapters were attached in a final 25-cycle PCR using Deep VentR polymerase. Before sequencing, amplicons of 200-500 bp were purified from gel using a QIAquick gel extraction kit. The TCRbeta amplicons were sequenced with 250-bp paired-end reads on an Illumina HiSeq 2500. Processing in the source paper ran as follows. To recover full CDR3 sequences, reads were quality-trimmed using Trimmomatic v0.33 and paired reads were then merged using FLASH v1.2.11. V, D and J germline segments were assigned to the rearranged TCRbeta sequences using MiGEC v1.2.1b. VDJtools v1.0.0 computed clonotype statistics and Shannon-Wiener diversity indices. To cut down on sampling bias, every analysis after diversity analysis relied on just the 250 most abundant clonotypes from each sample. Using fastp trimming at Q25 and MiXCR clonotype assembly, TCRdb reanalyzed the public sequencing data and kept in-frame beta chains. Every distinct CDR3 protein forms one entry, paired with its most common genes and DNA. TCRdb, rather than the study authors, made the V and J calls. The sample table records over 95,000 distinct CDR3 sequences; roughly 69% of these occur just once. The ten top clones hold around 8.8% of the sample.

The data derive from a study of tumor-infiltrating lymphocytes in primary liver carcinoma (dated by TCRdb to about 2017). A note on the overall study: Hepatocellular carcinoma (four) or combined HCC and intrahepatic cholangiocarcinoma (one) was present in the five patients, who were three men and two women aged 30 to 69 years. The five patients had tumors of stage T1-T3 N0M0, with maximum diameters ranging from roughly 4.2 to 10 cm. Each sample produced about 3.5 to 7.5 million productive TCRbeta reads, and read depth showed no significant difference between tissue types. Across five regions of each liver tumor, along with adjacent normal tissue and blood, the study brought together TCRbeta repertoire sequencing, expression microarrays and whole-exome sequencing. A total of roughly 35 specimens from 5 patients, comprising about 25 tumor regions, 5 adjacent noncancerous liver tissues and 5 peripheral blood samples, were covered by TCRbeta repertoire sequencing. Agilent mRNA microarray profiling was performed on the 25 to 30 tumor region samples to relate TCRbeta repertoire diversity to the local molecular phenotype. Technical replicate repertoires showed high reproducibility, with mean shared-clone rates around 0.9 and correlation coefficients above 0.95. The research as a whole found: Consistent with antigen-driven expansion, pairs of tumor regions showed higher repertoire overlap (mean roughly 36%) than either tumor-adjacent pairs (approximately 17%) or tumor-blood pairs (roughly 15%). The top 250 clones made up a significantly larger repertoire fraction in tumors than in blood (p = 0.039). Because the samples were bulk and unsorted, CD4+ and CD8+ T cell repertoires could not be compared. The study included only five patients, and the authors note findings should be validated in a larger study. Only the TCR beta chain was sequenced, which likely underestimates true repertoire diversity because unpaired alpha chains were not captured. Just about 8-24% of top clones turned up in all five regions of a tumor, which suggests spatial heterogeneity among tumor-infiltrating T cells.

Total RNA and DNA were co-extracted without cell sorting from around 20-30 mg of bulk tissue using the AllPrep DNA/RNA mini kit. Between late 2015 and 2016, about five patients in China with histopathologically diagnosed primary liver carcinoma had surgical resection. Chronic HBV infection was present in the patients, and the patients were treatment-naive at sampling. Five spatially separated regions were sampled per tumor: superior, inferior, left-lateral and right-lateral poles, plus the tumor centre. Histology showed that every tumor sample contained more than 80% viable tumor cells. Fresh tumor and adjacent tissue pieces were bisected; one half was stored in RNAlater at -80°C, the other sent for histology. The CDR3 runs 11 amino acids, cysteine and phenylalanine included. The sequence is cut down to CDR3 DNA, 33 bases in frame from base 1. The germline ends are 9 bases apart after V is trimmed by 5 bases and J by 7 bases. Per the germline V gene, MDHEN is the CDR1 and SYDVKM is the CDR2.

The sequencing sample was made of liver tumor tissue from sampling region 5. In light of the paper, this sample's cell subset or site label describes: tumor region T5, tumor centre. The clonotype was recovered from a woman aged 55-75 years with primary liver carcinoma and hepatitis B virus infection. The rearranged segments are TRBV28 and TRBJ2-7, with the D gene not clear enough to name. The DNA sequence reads TGTGCCAGCAGTGACCCGATGGAGCAGTACTTC. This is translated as CASSDPMEQYF.